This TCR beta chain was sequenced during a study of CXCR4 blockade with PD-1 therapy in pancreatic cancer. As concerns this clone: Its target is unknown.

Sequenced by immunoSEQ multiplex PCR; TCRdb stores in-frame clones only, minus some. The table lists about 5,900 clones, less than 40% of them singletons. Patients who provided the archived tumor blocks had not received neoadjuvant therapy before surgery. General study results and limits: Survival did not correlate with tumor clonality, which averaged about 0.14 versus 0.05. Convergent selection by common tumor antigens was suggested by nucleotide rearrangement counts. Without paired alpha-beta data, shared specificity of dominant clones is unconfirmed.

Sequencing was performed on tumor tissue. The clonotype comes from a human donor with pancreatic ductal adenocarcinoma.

The CDR3 protein is CASSPAWDTQYF. CDR3 DNA: TGTGCCAGCAGCCCCGCCTGGGATACGCAGTATTTT. The genes are TRBV2 and TRBJ2-3; D is undetermined. V gave up 6 bases and J gave up 6 bases, with 10 bases separating them. This CDR3 has 12 residues. Germline-derived CDR1 and CDR2 are SNHLY and FYNNEI. The variable domain in full, completed from reference TRBV2 and TRBJ2-3, reads EPEVTQTPSHQVTQMGQEVILRCVPISNHLYFYWYRQILGQKVEFLVSFYNNEISEKSEIFDDQFSVERPDGSNFTLKIRSTKLEDSAMYFCASSPAWDTQYFGPGTRLTVL.